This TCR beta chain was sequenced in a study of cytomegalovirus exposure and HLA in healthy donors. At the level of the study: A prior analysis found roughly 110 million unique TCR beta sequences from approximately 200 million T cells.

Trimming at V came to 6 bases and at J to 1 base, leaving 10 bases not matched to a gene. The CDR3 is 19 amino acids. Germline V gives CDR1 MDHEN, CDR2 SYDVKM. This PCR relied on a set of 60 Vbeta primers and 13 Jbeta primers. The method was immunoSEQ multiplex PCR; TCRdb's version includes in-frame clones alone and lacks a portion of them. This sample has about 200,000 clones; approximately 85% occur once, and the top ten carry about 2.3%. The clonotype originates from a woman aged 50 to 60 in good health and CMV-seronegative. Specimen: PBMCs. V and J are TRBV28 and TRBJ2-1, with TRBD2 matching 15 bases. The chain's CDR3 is CASSSIRTSGRVSYNEQFF. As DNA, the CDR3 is TGTGCCAGCAGCTCGATTCGGACTAGCGGGAGGGTTTCCTACAATGAGCAGTTCTTC.